Below are 20 T cell receptor beta chains sequenced from a single sample in a study of cytomegalovirus exposure and HLA in healthy donors. The PCR ran on 60 Vbeta and 13 Jbeta primers. Clones were sequenced by immunoSEQ multiplex PCR, and TCRdb holds only the in-frame ones, with some missing. Of 150,000 or so clones in the sample, approximately 71% are singletons; the top ten hold roughly 7.1%. Sequencing input: PBMCs. The receptors were gathered from a woman between 40 and 50 years old in good health and CMV-seropositive.

The genes are TRBV27 and TRBJ1-4; maybe TRBD1 (6 bases). V was cut by 7 bases and J by 6 bases, with 15 bases left in between. Germline V gene lookup returns CDR1 MNHEY and CDR2 SMNVEV (reference sequence). The CDR3 extends over 14 amino acids. This CDR3 reads CASTKQGGDEKLFF. The CDR3 nucleotides read TGTGCCAGCACAAAACAGGGTGGAGATGAAAAACTGTTTTTT.

The chain is built from TRBV21-1 and TRBJ2-7; the D call in the table, TRBD1, was not verified against the DNA. TRBV21-1 is flagged as a pseudogene. This CDR3 comprises 13 residues. CDR3 bases: TGTGCACCCCCGGGACAGGGATCCTACGAGCAGTACTTC. Translating it yields CAPPGQGSYEQYF.

The genes are TRBV5-1 and TRBJ2-5; a possible D gene is TRBD1 (6 bases). Trimming shortened V by 0 bases and J by 5 bases, and 17 bases separated the two germline ends. Germline CDR1 and CDR2: SGHRS and YFSETQ. The CDR3 is 16 amino acids. CDR3 DNA: TGCGCCAGCAGCTTGGATGCCCAGGGGAGTCAGGAGACCCAGTACTTC. This translates into CASSLDAQGSQETQYF. The full variable domain, completed using reference TRBV5-1 and TRBJ2-5, is KAGVTQTPRYLIKTRGQQVTLSCSPISGHRSVSWYQQTPGQGLQFLFEYFSETQRNKGNFPGRFSGRQFSNSRSEMNVSTLELGDSALYLCASSLDAQGSQETQYFGPGTRLLVL.

This clone was observed a single time. The rearrangement links TRBV6-1 to TRBJ2-2; D remains unclear. Trimming removed 3 bases from V and 4 bases from J, with 6 bases in between. There are 13 residues in the CDR3. Per the germline V gene, CDR1 is MNHNS and CDR2 is SASEGT. The CDR3 is CASSDRLTGELFF. CDR3 DNA: TGTGCCAGCAGTGATCGTCTCACCGGGGAGCTGTTTTTT.

The chain's CDR3 is CASSPGLDNEQFF. The CDR3 DNA follows: TGCGCCAGCAGCCCGGGACTCGACAATGAGCAGTTCTTC. The genes are TRBV5-1 and TRBJ2-1; TRBD2 is a possible D gene (6 bases). Trimming removed 4 bases from V and 5 bases from J, with 10 bases in between. Germline CDR1 SGHRS, CDR2 YFSETQ. The CDR3 is 13 residues long.

Remarks on this clone: At one of its ends the junction is not consistent with the germline gene, which may arise from a read error. The V call is TRBV7-8, the J call TRBJ2-4; a possible D gene is TRBD2 (6 bases). There are 12 residues in the CDR3. CDR1 and CDR2 from the germline V gene are SGHVS and FQNEAQ. The CDR3 region has the DNA TGTGCCAGCAGCCCACTAGCCCCACCCGGGACCTTC. Translated, it gives CASSPLAPPGTF.

This clone appeared once. The rearrangement joins TRBV19 to TRBJ1-4; weak D call: TRBD1 (5 bases). V lost 6 bases and J 5 bases, leaving 16 bases between the germline ends. The CDR3 length is 15 residues. Germline CDR1 reads LNHDA; CDR2 reads SQIVND (reference sequence). This chain's CDR3 is CASRRSRDGNEKLFF. CDR3 nucleotides: TGTGCCAGTAGACGCTCCAGGGATGGAAATGAAAAACTGTTTTTT.

The V call is TRBV7-9, the J call TRBJ1-4; 9 bases are shared with TRBD1. Trimming cost V 4 bases and J 2 bases; bases outside gene matches: 2. Per the germline V gene, CDR1 is SEHNR and CDR2 is FQNEAQ (reference sequence). The CDR3 totals 15 residues. Here the CDR3 reads CASSSQGATNEKLFF. The CDR3 DNA follows: TGTGCCAGCAGCTCACAGGGGGCGACTAATGAAAAACTGTTTTTT.

The rearrangement links TRBV30 to TRBJ2-7; D remains ambiguous. The CDR3 sequence is 12 residues long. The V gene's germline CDR1 is GTSNPN and CDR2 SVGIG (reference sequence). The V and J ends lost 3 bases and 3 bases respectively, with 9 bases between them. The CDR3 spells CAWRPPGYEQYF. In nucleotides, the CDR3 is TGTGCCTGGAGGCCCCCCGGCTACGAGCAGTACTTC.

This chain joins TRBV6-5 and TRBJ2-7; possible D gene TRBD2, 6 bases. CDR1 and CDR2 from the germline V gene are MNHEY and SVGAGI. The CDR3 has 14 amino acids. Trimming removed 6 bases from V and 1 base from J, with 13 bases in between. The CDR3 loop is CASRAGIASYEQYF. Here the CDR3 DNA reads TGTGCCAGCAGAGCGGGCATCGCATCCTACGAGCAGTACTTC.

The chain employs TRBV28 and TRBJ1-3; TRBD1 matches at 7 bases. The CDR3 is 15 residues long. The germline CDR1 and CDR2 sequences are MDHEN and SYDVKM. The junction had 8 bases not matched to a gene; V was cut back by 6 bases and J by 3 bases. CDR3 region: CASRTTGMVGNTIYF. CDR3 DNA sequence: TGTGCCAGCAGGACGACAGGGATGGTTGGAAACACCATATATTTT. Full variable domain (outside the CDR3, taken from reference TRBV28 and TRBJ1-3): DVKVTQSSRYLVKRTGEKVFLECVQDMDHENMFWYRQDPGLGLRLIYFSYDVKMKEKGDIPEGYSVSREKKERFSLILESASTNQTSMYLCASRTTGMVGNTIYFGEGSWLTVV.

V and J are TRBV5-1 and TRBJ2-2; TRBD1 matches at 9 bases. CDR1 and CDR2 (germline): SGHRS, YFSETQ. This CDR3 region has 16 residues. Trimming cost V 6 bases and J 0 bases; bases outside gene matches: 6. As DNA, the CDR3 is TGCGCCAGCACCGTACAGGGGGCAACGAACACCGGGGAGCTGTTTTTT. Translating it yields CASTVQGATNTGELFF.

The chain uses TRBV30 and TRBJ2-3; 12 positions match TRBD2. The CDR3 is 16 residues long. Germline V gives CDR1 GTSNPN, CDR2 SVGIG (reference sequence). The CDR3, as DNA: TGTGCTTCTACCCTCGGACTAGCGGGATTTGGAGATACGCAGTATTTT. It yields the protein CASTLGLAGFGDTQYF.

This clone was seen just once. This rearrangement joins TRBV19 to TRBJ2-1, with D perhaps TRBD2 (6 bases). This CDR3 is 17 amino acids long. Looked up from germline, CDR1 is LNHDA and CDR2 is SQIVND (reference sequence). V lost 6 bases and J lost 2, with 20 bases in between. The CDR3 DNA reads as TGTGCCAGTAGCCTTGCGGGGTCCCCATTTGCCTACAATGAGCAGTTCTTC. It codes for CASSLAGSPFAYNEQFF.

The chain is built from TRBV6-9 and TRBJ1-1; 7 bases fit TRBD1. CDR1 and CDR2 from the germline V gene are MNHGY and SVAAGI. The V gene end was trimmed by 7 bases and the J gene end by 1 base; junction bases not matched to a gene: 6. The CDR3 spans 14 residues. The CDR3 loop is CASIRDRRNTEAFF. The DNA for the CDR3 is TGTGCCAGCATTAGGGACAGAAGGAACACTGAAGCTTTCTTT.

V usage is TRBV7-8 and J usage is TRBJ2-5, with TRBD2 matching 12 bases. V trimming: 2 bases; J trimming: 2 bases; junction bases outside the gene matches: 9. Germline lookup yields CDR1 SGHVS and CDR2 FQNEAQ. CDR3 length: 18 residues. CDR3 loop: CASSLISSGTSGQETQYF. CDR3 nucleotide sequence: TGTGCCAGCAGCTTAATATCATCCGGGACTAGCGGGCAAGAGACCCAGTACTTC. The whole variable domain, filled in from reference TRBV7-8 and TRBJ2-5, reads GAGVSQSPRYKVAKRGQDVALRCDPISGHVSLFWYQQALGQGPEFLTYFQNEAQLDKSGLPSDRFFAERPEGSVSTLKIQRTQQEDSAVYLCASSLISSGTSGQETQYFGPGTRLLVL.

The rearrangement links TRBV27 to TRBJ2-1, with 7 bases identical to TRBD1. V shed 6 bases and J 5 bases; nucleotides not matched to a gene: 10. From germline, CDR1 is MNHEY and CDR2 SMNVEV (reference sequence). This CDR3 spans 15 amino acids. The chain's CDR3 is CASSVTGTVNNEQFF. Here the CDR3 DNA reads TGTGCCAGCAGCGTAACCGGGACAGTTAACAATGAGCAGTTCTTC.

This chain uses TRBV30 with TRBJ2-5; 10 nucleotides match TRBD1. The CDR3 extends over 13 amino acids. The germline V gene has CDR1 GTSNPN and CDR2 SVGIG (reference sequence). V lost 3 bases to trimming and J lost 5 bases; unmatched junction nucleotides: 3. This CDR3 is CAWSQDRGETQYF. DNA of the CDR3: TGTGCCTGGAGCCAGGACAGGGGGGAGACCCAGTACTTC.

Here the CDR3 reads CAWVRKLMNTEAFF. CDR3 nucleotide sequence: TGTGCCTGGGTAAGAAAACTCATGAACACTGAAGCTTTCTTT. The rearrangement links TRBV30 to TRBJ1-1; D is ambiguous. V was clipped by 5 bases and J by 0 bases, with 13 bases between them. CDR1 is GTSNPN and CDR2 is SVGIG in the germline V gene (reference sequence). CDR3 length: 14 amino acids. Variable domain in full (rest from reference TRBV30 and TRBJ1-1): SQTIHQWPATLVQPVGSPLSLECTVEGTSNPNLYWYRQAAGRGLQLLFYSVGIGQISSEVPQNLSASRPQDRQFILSSKKLLLSDSGFYLCAWVRKLMNTEAFFGQGTRLTVV.

This sequence joins TRBV6-1 and TRBJ2-1; possible D gene TRBD1, 6 bases. The CDR3 loop spans 14 amino acids. Germline V gene data show CDR1 as MNHNS and CDR2 as SASEGT. With 6 bases removed from V and 3 bases from J, the gap between germline ends came to 12 bases. CDR3 residues: CASSRRQVYNEQFF. CDR3 coding DNA: TGTGCCAGCAGCCGTCGACAGGTCTACAATGAGCAGTTCTTC.